This T cell receptor (beta chain) was sequenced during a study of T-cell reconstitution after alpha-beta-depleted transplantation in children. The V gene lost 2 bases and the J gene lost 0 bases, with 14 bases spanning the gap. The CDR3 extends over 16 amino acids. The germline V gene encodes CDR1 SEHNR and CDR2 FQNEAQ (reference sequence). The library targeted TCRbeta and was prepared with unique molecular identifiers. TCRdb passed the PCR reads through MiXCR, listing each CDR3 protein once. Found here are a few hundred thousand distinct CDR3 sequences, over 20% of them singletons; the top ten hold less than 4.5%.

The V call is TRBV7-9, the J call TRBJ2-7, with no clear D. The TCR originated in a human donor who donated a stem cell graft to a child with acute myeloid leukemia. The sample was PBMCs from the stem cell graft donor, taken from the stem cell graft. CDR3 nucleotide sequence: TGTGCCAGCAGCTTATCAGCGCCCTCAAGCTCCTACGAGCAGTACTTC. Amino acids: CASSLSAPSSSYEQYF.